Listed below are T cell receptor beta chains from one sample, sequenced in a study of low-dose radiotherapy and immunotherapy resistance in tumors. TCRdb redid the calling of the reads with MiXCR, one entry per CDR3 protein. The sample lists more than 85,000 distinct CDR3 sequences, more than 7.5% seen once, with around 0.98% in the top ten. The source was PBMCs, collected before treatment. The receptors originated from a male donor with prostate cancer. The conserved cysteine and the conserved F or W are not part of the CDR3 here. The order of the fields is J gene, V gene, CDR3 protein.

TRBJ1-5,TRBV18,ASAVQGHGNQPQH
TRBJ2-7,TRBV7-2,ASRGDRGPREQY
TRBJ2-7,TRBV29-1,SFTGQLYEQY
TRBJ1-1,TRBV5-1,ASSSQLGGNTEAF
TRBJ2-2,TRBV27,ASSAGLLLNTGELF
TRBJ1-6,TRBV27,ASSSRLSSYNSPLH
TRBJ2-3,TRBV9,ASGTGVLNTQY
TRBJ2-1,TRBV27,ASTLAGDGLYNEQF
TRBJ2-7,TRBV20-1,SALTGQDYEQY
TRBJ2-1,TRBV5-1,ASSLQGLDNEQF
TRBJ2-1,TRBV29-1,SVRDSNEQF
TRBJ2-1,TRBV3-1,ASGGGTEQF
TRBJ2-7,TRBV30,AWSGGGLHYEQY
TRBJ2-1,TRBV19,ASRVSGGSYNEQF
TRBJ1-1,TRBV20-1,SAGRQLMNTEAF
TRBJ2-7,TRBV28,ASSFQGLLNEQY
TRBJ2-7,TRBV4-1,ASSQDRSSGIYEQY